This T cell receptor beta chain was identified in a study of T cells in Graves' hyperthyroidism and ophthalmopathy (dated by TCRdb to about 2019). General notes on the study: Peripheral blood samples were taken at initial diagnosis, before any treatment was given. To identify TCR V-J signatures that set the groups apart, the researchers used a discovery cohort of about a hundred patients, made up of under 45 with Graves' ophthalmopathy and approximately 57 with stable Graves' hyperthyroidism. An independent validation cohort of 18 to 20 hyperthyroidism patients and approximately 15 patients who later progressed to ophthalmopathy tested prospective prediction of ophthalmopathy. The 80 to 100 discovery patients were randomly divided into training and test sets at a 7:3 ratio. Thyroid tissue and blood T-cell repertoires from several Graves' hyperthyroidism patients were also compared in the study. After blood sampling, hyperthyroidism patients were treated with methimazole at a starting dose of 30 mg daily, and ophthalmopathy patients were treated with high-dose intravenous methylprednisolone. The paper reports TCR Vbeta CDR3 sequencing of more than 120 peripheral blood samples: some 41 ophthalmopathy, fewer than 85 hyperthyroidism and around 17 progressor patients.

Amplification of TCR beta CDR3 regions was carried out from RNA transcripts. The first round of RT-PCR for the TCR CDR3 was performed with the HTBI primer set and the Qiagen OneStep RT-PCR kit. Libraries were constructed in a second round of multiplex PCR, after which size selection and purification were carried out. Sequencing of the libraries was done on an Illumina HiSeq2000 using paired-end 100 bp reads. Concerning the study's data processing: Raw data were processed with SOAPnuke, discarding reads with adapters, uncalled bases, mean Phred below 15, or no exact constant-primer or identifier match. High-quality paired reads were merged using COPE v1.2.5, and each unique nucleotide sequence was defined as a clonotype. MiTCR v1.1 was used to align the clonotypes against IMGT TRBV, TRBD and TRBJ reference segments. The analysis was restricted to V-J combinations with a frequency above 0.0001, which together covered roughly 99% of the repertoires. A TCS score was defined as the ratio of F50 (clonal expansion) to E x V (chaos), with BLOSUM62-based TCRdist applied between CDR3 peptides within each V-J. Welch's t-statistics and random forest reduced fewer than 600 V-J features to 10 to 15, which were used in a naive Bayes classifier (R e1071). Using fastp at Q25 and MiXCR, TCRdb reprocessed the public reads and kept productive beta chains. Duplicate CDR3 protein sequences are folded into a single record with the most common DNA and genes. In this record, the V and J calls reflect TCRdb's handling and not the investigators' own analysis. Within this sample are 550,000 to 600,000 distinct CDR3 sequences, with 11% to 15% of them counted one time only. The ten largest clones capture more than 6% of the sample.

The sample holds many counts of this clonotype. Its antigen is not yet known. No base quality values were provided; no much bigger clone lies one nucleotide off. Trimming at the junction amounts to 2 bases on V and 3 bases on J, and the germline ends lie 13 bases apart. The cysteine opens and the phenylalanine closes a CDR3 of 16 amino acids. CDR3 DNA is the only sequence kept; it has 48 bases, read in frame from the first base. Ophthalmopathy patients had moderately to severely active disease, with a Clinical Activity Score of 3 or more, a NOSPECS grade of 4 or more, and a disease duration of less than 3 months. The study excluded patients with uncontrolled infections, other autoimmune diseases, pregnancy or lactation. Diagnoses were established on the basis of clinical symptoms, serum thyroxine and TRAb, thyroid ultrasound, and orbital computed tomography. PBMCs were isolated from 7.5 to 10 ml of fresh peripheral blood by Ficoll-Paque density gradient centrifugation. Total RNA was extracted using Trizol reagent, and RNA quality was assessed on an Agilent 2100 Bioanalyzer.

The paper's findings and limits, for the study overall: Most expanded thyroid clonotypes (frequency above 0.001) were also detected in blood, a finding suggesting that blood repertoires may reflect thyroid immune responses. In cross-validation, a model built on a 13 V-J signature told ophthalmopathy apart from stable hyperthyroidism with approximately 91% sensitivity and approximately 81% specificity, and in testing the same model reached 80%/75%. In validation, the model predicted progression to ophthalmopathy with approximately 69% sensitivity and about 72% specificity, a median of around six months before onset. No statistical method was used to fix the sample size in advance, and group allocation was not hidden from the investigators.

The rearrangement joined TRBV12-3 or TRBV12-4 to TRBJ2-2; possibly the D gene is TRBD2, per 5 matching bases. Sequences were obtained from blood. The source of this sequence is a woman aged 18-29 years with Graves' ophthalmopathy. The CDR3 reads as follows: CASSLSGGRDTGELFF. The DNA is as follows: TGTGCCAGCAGTTTATCGGGCGGGCGAGACACCGGGGAGCTGTTTTTT.